Listed below are T cell receptor beta chains from one sample, sequenced in a study of cytomegalovirus exposure and HLA in healthy donors. Profiling relied on immunoSEQ multiplex PCR, and the TCRdb table lists in-frame clones only, not all of them. Found here are 45,000 to 70,000 clones, over 80% of them singletons; the top ten hold 1.5% to 2%. What was sequenced was PBMCs. These receptors were collected from a man aged 25-45 years in good health and CMV-seronegative. The CDR3 runs from the conserved cysteine through the conserved F or W. The order of the fields is clone size, V gene, J gene, D gene, CDR3 DNA, CDR3 protein. The D gene is left open where the match is weak. Size is stated for part of the rows, as once, few or many counts, or as a class when the clone is expanded.

>.|TRBV4-1|TRBJ2-4|.
TGCGCCAGCAGCGGCGCGGGGAACCTAGCCAAAAACATTCAGTACTTC
CASSGAGNLAKNIQYF
>.|TRBV5-1|TRBJ2-7|.
TGCGCCAGCAGCTTGGCCTTAGGGACAAGCTACGAGCAGTACTTC
CASSLALGTSYEQYF
>few|TRBV6-1|TRBJ1-1|.
TGTGCCAGCAGCGACTACTTGAACACTGAAGCTTTCTTT
CASSDYLNTEAFF
>once|TRBV4-1|TRBJ2-7|.
TGCGCCAGCAGCCAAGGCCAGGGGGGCTACTACGAGCAGTACTTC
CASSQGQGGYYEQYF
>.|TRBV7-2|TRBJ1-6|.
TGTGCCAGCAGACAGACAGTCGAGCAGACACCCCTCCACTTT
CASRQTVEQTPLHF
>once|TRBV18|TRBJ1-4|.
TGTGCCAGCTCACCGGGGAGGACTAATGAAAAACTGTTTTTT
CASSPGRTNEKLFF
>.|TRBV6-5|TRBJ2-1|.
TGTGCCAGCAGACAGGGTCACAGTCAGTTCTTC
CASRQGHSQFF
>.|TRBV4-2|TRBJ1-5|.
TGTGCCAGCAGCCAAGTAACTACGGGGAGCAATCAGCCCCAGCATTTT
CASSQVTTGSNQPQHF
>.|TRBV2|TRBJ1-2|TRBD1
TGTGCCAGCAGCTTAGCCCCCGGGACAGGGAGTGGCGGCTACACCTTC
CASSLAPGTGSGGYTF
>.|TRBV7-6|TRBJ2-7|TRBD1
TGTGCCAGCAGCCCCCGGGGGGACAGGGGGATGTACGAGCAGTACTTC
CASSPRGDRGMYEQYF
>.|TRBV2|TRBJ2-6|TRBD1
TGTGCCAGCAGGGACAGGGCCCTTGGGGCCAACGTCCTGACTTTC
CASRDRALGANVLTF
>.|TRBV28|TRBJ1-1|.
TGTGCCAGCAGTTTTATCGCTGAAGCTTTCTTT
CASSFIAEAFF
>few|TRBV6-6|TRBJ2-7|.
TGTGCCAGCAGTGGTCTAGGGGCCCACGAGCAGTACTTC
CASSGLGAHEQYF
>.|TRBV10-3|TRBJ2-1|TRBD2
TGTGCCATCAGTGCGGCGGGAGGGGCCTCCTACAATGAGCAGTTCTTC
CAISAAGGASYNEQFF
>.|TRBV5-1|TRBJ2-1|TRBD1
TGCGCCAGCAGCTTGGCCTCGCTGGGACAGGGATCGCCCACACACAATGAGCAGTTCTTC
CASSLASLGQGSPTHNEQFF
>.|TRBV30|TRBJ2-7|.
TGTGCCTGGAGTCCCGTTCGGGCAGGGGCCGAGCAGTACTTC
CAWSPVRAGAEQYF
>.|TRBV7-8|TRBJ2-1|.
TGTGCCAGCAGCCTCAGACAGGCTTCCTACAATGAGCAGTTCTTC
CASSLRQASYNEQFF
>.|TRBV6-1|TRBJ1-5|.
TGTGCCAGCAGTGAAGGGCGGCAGGGTTATCAGCCCCAGCATTTT
CASSEGRQGYQPQHF
>.|TRBV6-6|TRBJ1-4|TRBD1
TGTGCCAGCAATTTACAGGGGGCGGGTGAAAAACTGTTTTTT
CASNLQGAGEKLFF
>.|TRBV19|TRBJ2-1|TRBD2
TGTGCCAGTAGTATACTAGCGGGTAGCTCCTACAATGAGCAGTTCTTC
CASSILAGSSYNEQFF
>once|TRBV21-1|TRBJ2-2|.
TGTGCCAGCAGCAAAGCGCTTTACCGACAGGGGGCCGGGGAGCTGTTTTTT
CASSKALYRQGAGELFF
>.|TRBV7-2|TRBJ2-1|.
TGTGCCAGCGGCCGTACGGGGTTCGAACAGTTCTTC
CASGRTGFEQFF
>.|TRBV28|TRBJ1-4|TRBD1
TGTGCCAGCAGTTCGGGACAGGGGATTAATGAAAAACTGTTTTTT
CASSSGQGINEKLFF
>.|TRBV28|TRBJ2-1|TRBD2
TGTGCCAGCAGTTTATGGGGTAGTGCGGGAGCGAGGAATGAGCAGTTCTTC
CASSLWGSAGARNEQFF
>.|TRBV27|TRBJ2-1|TRBD2
TGTGCCAGCAGTTCAATCCTTAGCGGGGGGGCCTACAATGAGCAGTTCTTC
CASSSILSGGAYNEQFF
>once|TRBV6-1|TRBJ2-3|TRBD1
TGTGCCAGCATTCGGACAGGGACCACAGATACGCAGTATTTT
CASIRTGTTDTQYF
>.|TRBV5-1|TRBJ1-1|.
TGCGCCAGCAGCTTGAACGGGGGGGTGAGAACTGAAGCTTTCTTT
CASSLNGGVRTEAFF
>.|TRBV6-5|TRBJ2-7|.
TGTGCCAGCAGTTACTCCGGCACGGGGGACCTCTACGAGCAGTACTTC
CASSYSGTGDLYEQYF
>.|TRBV4-3|TRBJ2-7|TRBD2
TGCGCCAGCAGCCAAGTTCACCAGCGGGAGGTAAACGAGCAGTACTTC
CASSQVHQREVNEQYF
>.|TRBV19|TRBJ1-1|.
TGTGCCAGTAAAAGGGGTAGGGGGAACACTGAAGCTTTCTTT
CASKRGRGNTEAFF
>.|TRBV28|TRBJ1-5|TRBD1
TGTGCCAGCAGTTTCGGGGACAGATTATTTCGGCATCAGCCCCAGCATTTT
CASSFGDRLFRHQPQHF
>.|TRBV7-2|TRBJ1-4|TRBD1
TGTGCCAGCAGCTCCGGGACAGGGAGTGAAAAACTGTTTTTT
CASSSGTGSEKLFF
>.|TRBV18|TRBJ1-1|.
TGTGCCAGCTCACCACTCGTGAACACTGAAGCTTTCTTT
CASSPLVNTEAFF
>.|TRBV5-8|TRBJ1-4|.
TGTGCCAGCAGCTTGACTACGGCTAATGAAAAACTGTTTTTT
CASSLTTANEKLFF
>.|TRBV2|TRBJ1-2|.
TGTGCCAGCAGTGAAAGCGTCGGGGGGTCTGGCTACACCTTC
CASSESVGGSGYTF
>.|TRBV9|TRBJ1-1|.
TGTGCCAGCAGCGTAATCCCGCCGGGTAAGCGGGACACTGAAGCTTTCTTT
CASSVIPPGKRDTEAFF
>.|TRBV2|TRBJ2-3|TRBD2
TGTGCCAGCAGCGGACTAGCGGGTACAGATACGCAGTATTTT
CASSGLAGTDTQYF
>.|TRBV7-2|TRBJ1-2|.
TGTGCCAGCAGCCCAGGACAGAGCTTGGGCGGCTACACCTTC
CASSPGQSLGGYTF
>.|TRBV10-3|TRBJ2-7|TRBD1
TGTGCCATCAGCTTCGGGACAGGGAGCTCCTACGAGCAGTACTTC
CAISFGTGSSYEQYF
>.|TRBV7-3|TRBJ2-7|TRBD1
TGTGCCAGCAGCCAATGGCCGGGACAGGGGACCTACGAGCAGTACTTC
CASSQWPGQGTYEQYF
>.|TRBV4-3|TRBJ2-1|TRBD2
TGCGCCAGCAGCCAAGAGTCGGGAGGGGGGGTTGCGTTCTTC
CASSQESGGGVAFF
>.|TRBV16|TRBJ2-6|.
TGTGCCAGCAGCCAAAGACAGGCTGGGGCCAACGTCCTGACTTTC
CASSQRQAGANVLTF
>.|TRBV6-6|TRBJ1-5|.
TGTGCCAGCAGTCCGGGGCAGGGGTATCAGCCCCAGCATTTT
CASSPGQGYQPQHF
>few|TRBV6-5|TRBJ2-7|.
TGTGCCAGCAGCCAACGGTACGAGCAGTACTTC
CASSQRYEQYF
>.|TRBV25-1|TRBJ1-1|TRBD1
TGTGCCAGCAGTGAATCGGACAGGGAGGCTGAAGCTTTCTTT
CASSESDREAEAFF
>.|TRBV2|TRBJ1-1|.
TGTGCCAGCAGTGTCGAGCGGGACACTGAAGCTTTCTTT
CASSVERDTEAFF
>.|TRBV11-3|TRBJ2-7|.
TGTGCCAGCAGCTCAATGTTTCGGGAGACCTACGAGCAGTACTTC
CASSSMFRETYEQYF
>.|TRBV19|TRBJ2-1|TRBD1
TGTGCCAGTAGTATAGGACAGGGTGTGGATGAGCAGTTCTTC
CASSIGQGVDEQFF
>.|TRBV5-4|TRBJ2-3|TRBD1
TGTGCCAGCAGCCACCTGAGGACAGGAATCACAGATACGCAGTATTTT
CASSHLRTGITDTQYF
>.|TRBV19|TRBJ1-2|TRBD1
TGTGCCACCCGAGGACAGGGCTCATTCTATGGCTACACCTTC
CATRGQGSFYGYTF
>.|TRBV19|TRBJ1-2|.
TGTGCCAGTAGTCAAATCCCACAGGGACCCCTCTTTGGCTATGGCTACACCTTC
CASSQIPQGPLFGYGYTF
>.|TRBV6-5|TRBJ2-5|.
TGTGCCAGCAGTTCCGAGGACAGACAAGAGACCCAGTACTTC
CASSSEDRQETQYF